This is a list of T cell receptor beta chains from one sample in a study of blood T cell repertoires in COVID-19. Measured with immunoSEQ multiplex PCR; TCRdb has only the in-frame clones, and not every one. Of 87,000 or so clones detected, about 90% appear once; the ten largest clones hold 5.5% to 8%. The specimen was peripheral blood. The receptor set was obtained from a man younger than 35 with COVID-19, enrolled during active disease. The CDR3 runs from the conserved cysteine through the conserved F or W. The D gene is left open where the match is weak. Rows may omit the clone size; those that give it use once, few, many or a size class.

CDR3aa: CASSSPGTHNEQFF; CDR3nt: TGTGCCAGCAGCTCCCCCGGGACTCACAATGAGCAGTTCTTC; abundance: -; j_gene: TRBJ2-1; d_gene: -; v_gene: TRBV5-4
CDR3aa: CASSPYRGLTYNEQFF; CDR3nt: TGTGCCAGCAGTCCCTACAGGGGGCTCACCTACAATGAGCAGTTCTTC; abundance: -; j_gene: TRBJ2-1; d_gene: TRBD1; v_gene: TRBV28
CDR3aa: CAWSPRGGVREKLFF; CDR3nt: TGTGCCTGGAGTCCCCGGGGGGGGGTTAGGGAAAAACTGTTTTTT; abundance: -; j_gene: TRBJ1-4; d_gene: -; v_gene: TRBV30
CDR3aa: CASSRGTEAFF; CDR3nt: TGTGCCAGCAGCAGGGGCACTGAAGCTTTCTTT; abundance: -; j_gene: TRBJ1-1; d_gene: -; v_gene: TRBV13
CDR3aa: CASSYDSSIYEQYF; CDR3nt: TGTGCCAGCAGTTATGACAGTTCTATTTACGAGCAGTACTTC; abundance: -; j_gene: TRBJ2-7; d_gene: -; v_gene: TRBV6-2/TRBV6-3
CDR3aa: CASSNGWGTMNSPLHF; CDR3nt: TGTGCCAGCAGCAATGGTTGGGGGACAATGAATTCACCCCTCCACTTT; abundance: -; j_gene: TRBJ1-6; d_gene: -; v_gene: TRBV21-1
CDR3aa: CASSLTDRGREQYF; CDR3nt: TGTGCCAGCAGTTTAACGGACAGGGGACGCGAGCAGTACTTC; abundance: -; j_gene: TRBJ2-7; d_gene: TRBD1; v_gene: TRBV27
CDR3aa: CASSFGNYGYTF; CDR3nt: TGTGCCAGCAGTTTCGGTAACTATGGCTACACCTTC; abundance: once; j_gene: TRBJ1-2; d_gene: -; v_gene: TRBV12-3/TRBV12-4
CDR3aa: CASSFQGVGGELFF; CDR3nt: TGTGCCAGCAGTTTCCAGGGGGTCGGCGGGGAGCTGTTTTTT; abundance: -; j_gene: TRBJ2-2; d_gene: TRBD1; v_gene: TRBV28
CDR3aa: CVPLGGRNNEQFF; CDR3nt: TGTGTCCCGTTGGGGGGGAGAAACAATGAGCAGTTCTTC; abundance: -; j_gene: TRBJ2-1; d_gene: TRBD2; v_gene: TRBV2
CDR3aa: CASSQDGGTSGRADTDTQYF; CDR3nt: TGTGCCAGCAGCCAAGATGGAGGAACTAGCGGGAGGGCTGACACAGATACGCAGTATTTT; abundance: once; j_gene: TRBJ2-3; d_gene: TRBD2; v_gene: TRBV3-1/TRBV3-2
CDR3aa: CASSWSGQNTGELFF; CDR3nt: TGTGCCAGCAGTTGGAGCGGGCAGAACACCGGGGAGCTGTTTTTT; abundance: -; j_gene: TRBJ2-2; d_gene: -; v_gene: TRBV6-1
CDR3aa: CASSDGREANNEQFF; CDR3nt: TGTGCCAGCAGTGATGGGCGGGAGGCTAACAATGAGCAGTTCTTC; abundance: -; j_gene: TRBJ2-1; d_gene: TRBD2; v_gene: TRBV6-4
CDR3aa: CASSIRTGGREGTQYF; CDR3nt: TGTGCCAGTAGTATAAGGACAGGGGGCAGAGAGGGGACCCAGTACTTC; abundance: -; j_gene: TRBJ2-5; d_gene: TRBD1; v_gene: TRBV19
CDR3aa: CASSLDTAGGGGYEQYF; CDR3nt: TGTGCCAGCAGCTTAGATACAGCGGGAGGCGGTGGGTACGAGCAGTACTTC; abundance: -; j_gene: TRBJ2-7; d_gene: TRBD2; v_gene: TRBV11-2
CDR3aa: CASSYGQDGKSPLHF; CDR3nt: TGTGCCAGCTCATACGGACAGGATGGGAAATCACCCCTCCACTTT; abundance: -; j_gene: TRBJ1-6; d_gene: TRBD1; v_gene: TRBV18
CDR3aa: CASSNQGRGQPQHF; CDR3nt: TGTGCCAGTAGTAATCAGGGGAGGGGTCAGCCCCAGCATTTT; abundance: -; j_gene: TRBJ1-5; d_gene: -; v_gene: TRBV19
CDR3aa: CASSFIPGTSGRYNEQFF; CDR3nt: TGTGCCAGCAGTTTTATTCCCGGGACTAGCGGGAGATACAATGAGCAGTTCTTC; abundance: -; j_gene: TRBJ2-1; d_gene: TRBD2; v_gene: TRBV28
CDR3aa: CASSRGQGNQPQHF; CDR3nt: TGTGCCAGCAGCCGGGGACAGGGGAATCAGCCCCAGCATTTT; abundance: once; j_gene: TRBJ1-5; d_gene: TRBD1; v_gene: TRBV7-8
CDR3aa: CASSFGLAGSYEQYF; CDR3nt: TGTGCCAGCAGCTTCGGACTAGCGGGTTCCTACGAGCAGTACTTC; abundance: -; j_gene: TRBJ2-7; d_gene: TRBD2; v_gene: TRBV5-6
CDR3aa: CASKRQGAIMETQYF; CDR3nt: TGTGCCAGCAAGCGACAGGGGGCGATCATGGAGACCCAGTACTTC; abundance: -; j_gene: TRBJ2-5; d_gene: TRBD1; v_gene: TRBV9
CDR3aa: CASSWTGGAVTDTQYF; CDR3nt: TGTGCCAGCAGCTGGACAGGGGGCGCGGTCACAGATACGCAGTATTTT; abundance: once; j_gene: TRBJ2-3; d_gene: TRBD1; v_gene: TRBV7-2
CDR3aa: CATTGMNGEQFF; CDR3nt: TGTGCCACCACGGGGATGAATGGTGAGCAGTTCTTC; abundance: once; j_gene: TRBJ2-1; d_gene: -; v_gene: TRBV10-3
CDR3aa: CASSTDRRNTGELFF; CDR3nt: TGTGCCAGCAGCACGGACAGGAGGAACACCGGGGAGCTGTTTTTT; abundance: -; j_gene: TRBJ2-2; d_gene: TRBD1; v_gene: TRBV7-9
CDR3aa: CASSTRSGLAGFYEQYF; CDR3nt: TGTGCCAGCAGTACCCGCTCGGGACTAGCGGGGTTCTACGAGCAGTACTTC; abundance: -; j_gene: TRBJ2-7; d_gene: TRBD2; v_gene: TRBV28
CDR3aa: CASSLDRGRTEAFF; CDR3nt: TGTGCCAGCTCACTTGACAGGGGGAGAACTGAAGCTTTCTTT; abundance: -; j_gene: TRBJ1-1; d_gene: TRBD1; v_gene: TRBV18
CDR3aa: CASSQALAGRNNEQFF; CDR3nt: TGCGCCAGCAGCCAAGCACTAGCGGGCCGAAACAATGAGCAGTTCTTC; abundance: -; j_gene: TRBJ2-1; d_gene: TRBD2; v_gene: TRBV4-3
CDR3aa: CASSRGQGAGEQYF; CDR3nt: TGTGCCAGCAGCCGGGGACAGGGGGCGGGAGAGCAGTACTTC; abundance: -; j_gene: TRBJ2-7; d_gene: TRBD1; v_gene: TRBV3-1/TRBV3-2
CDR3aa: CASSSPPQVRGEKLFF; CDR3nt: TGTGCCAGCAGCTCCCCCCCACAGGTTAGAGGTGAAAAACTGTTTTTT; abundance: -; j_gene: TRBJ1-4; d_gene: -; v_gene: TRBV5-5
CDR3aa: CASSLELAGGLGQFF; CDR3nt: TGCGCCAGCAGCTTGGAACTAGCGGGAGGGCTGGGTCAGTTCTTC; abundance: -; j_gene: TRBJ2-1; d_gene: TRBD2; v_gene: TRBV5-1
CDR3aa: CASSQGRLAGTDTQYF; CDR3nt: TGCGCCAGCAGCCAGGGTAGACTAGCGGGAACAGATACGCAGTATTTT; abundance: -; j_gene: TRBJ2-3; d_gene: TRBD2; v_gene: TRBV4-1
CDR3aa: CASSSQGEETQYF; CDR3nt: TGTGCCAGCAGCTCCCAGGGGGAAGAGACCCAGTACTTC; abundance: -; j_gene: TRBJ2-5; d_gene: TRBD1; v_gene: TRBV28
CDR3aa: CASSQDGNNQPQHF; CDR3nt: TGTGCCAGCAGCCAAGACGGGAACAATCAGCCCCAGCATTTT; abundance: -; j_gene: TRBJ1-5; d_gene: -; v_gene: TRBV3-1/TRBV3-2
CDR3aa: CASSQRTGDYEKLFF; CDR3nt: TGCGCCAGCAGCCAAAGGACAGGGGACTATGAAAAACTGTTTTTT; abundance: -; j_gene: TRBJ1-4; d_gene: TRBD1; v_gene: TRBV4-1
CDR3aa: CASSRDSYNQPQHF; CDR3nt: TGTGCCAGCAGCCGGGACTCCTACAATCAGCCCCAGCATTTT; abundance: -; j_gene: TRBJ1-5; d_gene: -; v_gene: TRBV7-9
CDR3aa: CASSFPGQQGYTF; CDR3nt: TGTGCCAGTAGTTTTCCGGGACAGCAGGGCTACACCTTC; abundance: -; j_gene: TRBJ1-2; d_gene: TRBD1; v_gene: TRBV19
CDR3aa: CSATDNYEQYF; CDR3nt: TGCAGCGCTACGGACAACTACGAGCAGTACTTC; abundance: -; j_gene: TRBJ2-7; d_gene: -; v_gene: TRBV29-1
CDR3aa: CASSESGQGGGYTF; CDR3nt: TGTGCCAGCAGTGAATCCGGACAGGGAGGGGGCTACACCTTC; abundance: few; j_gene: TRBJ1-2; d_gene: TRBD1; v_gene: TRBV6-1
CDR3aa: CASSYDRDRANTGELFF; CDR3nt: TGTGCCAGCAGTTACGATAGGGACAGAGCGAACACCGGGGAGCTGTTTTTT; abundance: -; j_gene: TRBJ2-2; d_gene: TRBD1; v_gene: TRBV6-2/TRBV6-3
CDR3aa: CASSPNPQGNTEAFF; CDR3nt: TGTGCCAGCTCACCCAACCCCCAGGGGAACACTGAAGCTTTCTTT; abundance: few; j_gene: TRBJ1-1; d_gene: -; v_gene: TRBV18